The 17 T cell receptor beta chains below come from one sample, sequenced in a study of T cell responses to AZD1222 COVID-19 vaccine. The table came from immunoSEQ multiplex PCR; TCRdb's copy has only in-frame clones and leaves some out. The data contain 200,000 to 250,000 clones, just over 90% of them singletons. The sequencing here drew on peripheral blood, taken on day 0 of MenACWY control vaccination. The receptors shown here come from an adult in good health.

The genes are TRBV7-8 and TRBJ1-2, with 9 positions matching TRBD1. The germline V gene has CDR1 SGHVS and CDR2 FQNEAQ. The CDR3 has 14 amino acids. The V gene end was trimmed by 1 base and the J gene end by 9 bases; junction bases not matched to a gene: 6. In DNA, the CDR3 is TGTGCCAGCAGCTTAGTAGAGGACAGGGGTAGCTACACCTTC. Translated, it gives CASSLVEDRGSYTF.

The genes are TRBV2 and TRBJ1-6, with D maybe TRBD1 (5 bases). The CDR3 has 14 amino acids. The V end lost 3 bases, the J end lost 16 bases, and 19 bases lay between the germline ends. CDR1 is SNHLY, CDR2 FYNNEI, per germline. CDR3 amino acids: CASSEGRIPPSLHF. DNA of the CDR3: TGTGCCAGCAGTGAGGGGCGCATACCTCCCAGTCTCCACTTT.

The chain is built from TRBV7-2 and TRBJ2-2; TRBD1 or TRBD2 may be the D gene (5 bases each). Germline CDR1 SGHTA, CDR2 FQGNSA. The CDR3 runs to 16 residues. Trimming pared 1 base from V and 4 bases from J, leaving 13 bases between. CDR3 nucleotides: TGTGCCAGCAGCTTAGGGGTGGGGCGGGCCACCGGGGAGCTGTTTTTT. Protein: CASSLGVGRATGELFF.

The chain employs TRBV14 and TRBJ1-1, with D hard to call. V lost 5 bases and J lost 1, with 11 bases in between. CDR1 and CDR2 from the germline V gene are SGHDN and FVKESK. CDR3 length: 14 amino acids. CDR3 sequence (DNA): TGTGCCAGCAGCTTACCGACCCCGAACACTGAAGCTTTCTTT. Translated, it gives CASSLPTPNTEAFF.

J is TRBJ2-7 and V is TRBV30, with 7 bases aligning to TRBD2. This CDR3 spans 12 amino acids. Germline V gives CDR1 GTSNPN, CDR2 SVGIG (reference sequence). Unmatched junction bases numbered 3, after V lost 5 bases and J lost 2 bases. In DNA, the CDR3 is TGTGCCTGGGGGGGGAGGGCCTACGAGCAGTACTTC. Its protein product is CAWGGRAYEQYF.

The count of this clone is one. CDR3 region: CASSLRWTGSGNTIYF. The CDR3 DNA follows: TGTGCCAGCAGCTTACGTTGGACAGGCTCTGGAAACACCATATATTTT. The rearrangement uses TRBV5-6 and TRBJ1-3; 7 nucleotides agree with TRBD1. Trimming took 2 bases from V and 0 from J; bases not matched to a gene: 5. This CDR3 has 16 amino acids. Germline-derived CDR1 and CDR2 are SGHDT and YYEEEE.

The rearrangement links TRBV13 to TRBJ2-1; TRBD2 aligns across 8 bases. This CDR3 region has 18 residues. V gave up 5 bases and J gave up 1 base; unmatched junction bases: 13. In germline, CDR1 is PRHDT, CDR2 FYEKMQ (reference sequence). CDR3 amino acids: CASSPTPGLDKSYNEQFF. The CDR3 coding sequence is TGTGCCAGCAGCCCTACTCCGGGACTAGATAAATCCTACAATGAGCAGTTCTTC.

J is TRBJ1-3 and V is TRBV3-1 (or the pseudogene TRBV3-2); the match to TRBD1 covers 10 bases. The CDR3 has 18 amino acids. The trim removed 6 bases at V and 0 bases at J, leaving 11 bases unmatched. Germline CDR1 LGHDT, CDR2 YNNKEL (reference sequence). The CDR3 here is CASSKGRGQGLSGNTIYF. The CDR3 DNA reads TGTGCCAGCAGTAAAGGGAGGGGACAGGGGCTCTCTGGAAACACCATATATTTT.

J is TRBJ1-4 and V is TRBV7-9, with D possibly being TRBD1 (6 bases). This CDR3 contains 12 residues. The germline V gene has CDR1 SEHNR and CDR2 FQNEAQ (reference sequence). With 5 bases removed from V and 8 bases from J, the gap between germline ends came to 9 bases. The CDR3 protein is CASSRTVEKLFF. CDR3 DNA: TGTGCCAGCAGCCGGACAGTCGAAAAACTGTTTTTT.

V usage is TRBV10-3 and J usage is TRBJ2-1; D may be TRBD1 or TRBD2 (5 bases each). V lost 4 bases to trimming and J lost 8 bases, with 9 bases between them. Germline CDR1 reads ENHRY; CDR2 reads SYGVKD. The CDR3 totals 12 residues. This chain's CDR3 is CAISVGTDEQFF. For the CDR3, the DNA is TGTGCCATCAGTGTCGGGACGGATGAGCAGTTCTTC.

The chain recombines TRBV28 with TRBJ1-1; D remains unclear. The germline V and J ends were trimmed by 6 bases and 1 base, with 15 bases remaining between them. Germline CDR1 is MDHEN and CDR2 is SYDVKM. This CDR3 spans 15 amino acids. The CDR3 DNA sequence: TGTGCCAGCAGCTCTCGGGGTATCGCGAACACTGAAGCTTTCTTT. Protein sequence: CASSSRGIANTEAFF.

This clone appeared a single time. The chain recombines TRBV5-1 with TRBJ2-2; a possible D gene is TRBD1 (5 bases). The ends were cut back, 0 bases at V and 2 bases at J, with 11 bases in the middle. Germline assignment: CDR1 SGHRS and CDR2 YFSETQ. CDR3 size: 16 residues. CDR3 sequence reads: CASSLDVTVNTGELFF. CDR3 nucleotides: TGCGCCAGCAGCTTGGACGTGACAGTCAACACCGGGGAGCTGTTTTTT.

The CDR3 protein is CASSEEGTPNQPQHF. The CDR3 DNA is TGTGCCAGCAGTGAAGAGGGGACACCTAATCAGCCCCAGCATTTT. The rearrangement uses TRBV2 and TRBJ1-5, with D perhaps TRBD1 (6 bases). Germline V gene lookup returns CDR1 SNHLY and CDR2 FYNNEI. With 1 base removed from V and 4 bases from J, the gap between germline ends came to 11 bases. There are 15 residues in the CDR3.

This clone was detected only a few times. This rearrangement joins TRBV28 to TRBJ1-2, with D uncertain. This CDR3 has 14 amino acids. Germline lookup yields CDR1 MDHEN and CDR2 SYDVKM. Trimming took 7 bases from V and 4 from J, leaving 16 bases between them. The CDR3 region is CASTRVGWAYGYTF. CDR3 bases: TGTGCCAGCACCCGTGTGGGGTGGGCCTATGGCTACACCTTC.

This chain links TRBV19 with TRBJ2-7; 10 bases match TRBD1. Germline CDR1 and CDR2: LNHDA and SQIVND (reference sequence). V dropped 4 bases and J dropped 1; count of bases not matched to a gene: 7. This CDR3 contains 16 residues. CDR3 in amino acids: CASSTQRDRGSYEQYF. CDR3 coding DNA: TGTGCCAGTAGTACCCAACGGGACAGGGGTTCCTACGAGCAGTACTTC.

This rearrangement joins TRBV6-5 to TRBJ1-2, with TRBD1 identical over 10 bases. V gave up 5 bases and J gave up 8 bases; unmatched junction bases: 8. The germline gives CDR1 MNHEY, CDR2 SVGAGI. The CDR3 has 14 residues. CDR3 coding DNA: TGTGCCAGCAGTCAGACAGGGGGCGCGGCCGGCTACACCTTC. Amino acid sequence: CASSQTGGAAGYTF.

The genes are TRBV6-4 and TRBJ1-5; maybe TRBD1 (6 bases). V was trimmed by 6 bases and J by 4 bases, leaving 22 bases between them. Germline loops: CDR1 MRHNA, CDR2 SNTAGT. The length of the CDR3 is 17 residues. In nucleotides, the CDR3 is TGTGCCAGCAGCAGTGGGGGGGAGGACAGTCCTAATCAGCCCCAGCATTTT. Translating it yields CASSSGGEDSPNQPQHF.